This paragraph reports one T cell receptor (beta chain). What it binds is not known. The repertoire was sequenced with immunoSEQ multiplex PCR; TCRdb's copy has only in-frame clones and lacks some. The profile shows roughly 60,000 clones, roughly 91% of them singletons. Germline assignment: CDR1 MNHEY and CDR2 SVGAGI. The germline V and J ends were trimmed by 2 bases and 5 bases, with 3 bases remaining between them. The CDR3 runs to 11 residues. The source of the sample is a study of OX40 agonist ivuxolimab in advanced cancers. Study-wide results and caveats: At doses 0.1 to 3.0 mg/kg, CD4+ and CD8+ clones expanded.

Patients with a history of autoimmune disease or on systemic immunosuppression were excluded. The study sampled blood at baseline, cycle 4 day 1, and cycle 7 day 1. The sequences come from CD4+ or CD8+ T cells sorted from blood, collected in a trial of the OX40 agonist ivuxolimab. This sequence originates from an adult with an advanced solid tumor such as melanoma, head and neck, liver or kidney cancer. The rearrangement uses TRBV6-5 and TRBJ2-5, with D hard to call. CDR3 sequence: CASSYMETQYF. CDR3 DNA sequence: TGTGCCAGCAGTTACATGGAGACCCAGTACTTC.